The 5 T cell receptor beta chains listed next were all sequenced from one sample in a study of identical twins. TCRdb itself ran the 5' RACE reads through MiXCR, one entry per CDR3 protein. The sample yields 250,000 or so distinct CDR3 sequences, roughly 8% seen once. These same data were also listed under a study on yellow fever vaccine responses in identical twins.

Sequenced material: CD8+ T cells sorted from blood. Source of these receptors: a woman aged 18-30 years in good health.

At least ten counts were recorded for this clonotype. The V call is TRBV7-9, the J call TRBJ2-1; D is unresolved. Germline V lookup: CDR1 SEHNR, CDR2 FQNEAQ (reference sequence). The CDR3 is made up of 12 amino acids. The V end was cut by 1 base, the J end by 9 bases, with 7 bases between. The DNA for the CDR3 is TGTGCCAGCAGCTTAGATAAGGCTGAGCAGTTCTTC. Protein product: CASSLDKAEQFF.

A few counts support this clonotype. This sequence joins TRBV19 and TRBJ2-7, with TRBD1 as a possible D gene (5 bases). The CDR3 is 15 residues long. Trimming removed 5 bases from V and 2 bases from J, with 16 bases in between. Germline lookup yields CDR1 LNHDA and CDR2 SQIVND (reference sequence). CDR3 amino acids: CASSAGGALTYEQYF. CDR3 coding DNA: TGTGCCAGTAGTGCCGGTGGGGCTCTCACCTACGAGCAGTACTTC.

This rearrangement joins TRBV3-1 to TRBJ2-3; TRBD1 is a possible D gene (6 bases). CDR1 is LGHDT and CDR2 is YNNKEL in the germline V gene (reference sequence). CDR3 size: 15 residues. V was trimmed by 1 base and J by 2 bases, leaving 10 bases between them. The CDR3 loop reads CASSQAGVSTDTQYF. CDR3 DNA: TGTGCCAGCAGCCAAGCAGGGGTCTCCACAGATACGCAGTATTTT.

Only a few counts were recorded for this clonotype. The chain links TRBV11-2 to TRBJ2-2, with 15 bases that match TRBD2. Germline trimming cut 4 bases from V and 1 base from J; bases unmatched to any gene: 4. Germline CDR1 SGHAT, CDR2 FQNNGV. The CDR3 sequence is 18 residues long. CDR3 sequence: CASSYGTSGGRNTGELFF. For the CDR3, the DNA is TGTGCCAGCAGCTACGGGACTAGCGGGGGGAGGAACACCGGGGAGCTGTTTTTT.

This clonotype occurred many times. The chain carries TRBV27 and TRBJ2-7, with 9 bases that match TRBD1. Per the germline V gene, CDR1 is MNHEY and CDR2 is SMNVEV (reference sequence). The CDR3 consists of 16 residues. With V trimmed by 5 bases and J by 5 bases, 13 bases remained unmatched. CDR3 DNA sequence: TGTGCCAGCAGTACCCCTTCGACCACAGGGGGCCACGAGCAGTACTTC. Its protein product is CASSTPSTTGGHEQYF.